This T cell receptor (beta chain) comes out of a study of cytomegalovirus exposure and HLA in healthy donors. Study results and caveats: When the data were analyzed later, several of the most significant clusters appeared to be linked to common viral pathogens. In a later analysis, HLA-associated beta chains showed higher expansion and lower generation probabilities than comparable chains. Most TCR sequences were rare, but some public TCRs occurred in many donors. Later on, an analysis tied 15,000 to 20,000 TCR beta sequences to HLA alleles at 0.05 false discovery rate.

This CDR3 spans 13 amino acids. The V end lost 5 bases, the J end lost 4 bases, and 8 bases lay between the germline ends. Germline V gene data show CDR1 as KGHSH and CDR2 as LQKENI. The PCR ran on 60 Vbeta and 13 Jbeta primers. Repertoires were generated with immunoSEQ multiplex PCR, while TCRdb's copy carries only in-frame clones and drops some. The profile shows tens of thousands of clones, 78% of them singletons. A word on this clone: Its cognate antigen is unknown.

The rearrangement uses TRBV18 and TRBJ1-4; perhaps TRBD1 as D (5 bases). This clonotype originated in a male donor in good health and CMV-seropositive. Sequenced material: PBMCs. CDR3: CASSLQDNEKLFF. For the CDR3, the DNA is TGTGCCAGCTCATTACAGGATAATGAAAAACTGTTTTTT.